The source of this TCR beta chain is a study of identical twins. TCRdb redid the calling of the 5' RACE reads with MiXCR, one entry per CDR3 protein. The repertoire holds a few hundred thousand distinct CDR3 sequences, with nearly 10% as singletons. V gave up 0 bases and J gave up 7 bases, with 16 bases separating them. This CDR3 is built from 16 residues. In germline, CDR1 is LGHNA, CDR2 YSLEER. Regarding the study as a whole: Reduced insertions were recorded for abundant cord blood beta clonotypes, with no such pattern in memory repertoires.

This clonotype came up a few times. The antigen is not known. In addition, the sample was reused for a study of yellow fever vaccine responses in identical twins.

This clonotype originated in a woman under 30 in good health. Sequenced sample: PBMCs. This chain connects TRBV4-3 to TRBJ2-1; possibly TRBD1 for D (6 bases). The CDR3 nucleotides read TGCGCCAGCAGCCAAGATATGGCAGCAACAGGGAATGAGCAGTTCTTC. Protein: CASSQDMAATGNEQFF.